These 31 T cell receptor beta chains came from one sample sequenced in a study of blood T cell repertoires in COVID-19. The data were produced by immunoSEQ multiplex PCR, yet TCRdb's version contains in-frame clones alone and is incomplete. The sample shows a few hundred thousand clones, 80% to 90% of them seen only once. The specimen was PBMCs or T cells enriched from blood (not recorded which). All receptors derive from a man aged 25-40 years who had recovered from COVID-19.

This clone was recorded once. The chain uses TRBV4-2 and TRBJ1-1, with 7 bases matching TRBD1. The CDR3 is 14 residues long. V lost 5 bases to trimming and J lost 4 bases; unmatched junction nucleotides: 7. Germline V gene sequence: CDR1 LGHNA, CDR2 YNFKEQ. The CDR3 here is CASSVGGGGTEAFF. The DNA for the CDR3 is TGTGCCAGCAGCGTAGGGGGCGGTGGCACTGAAGCTTTCTTT.

The chain has TRBV6-2 or TRBV6-3 and TRBJ1-1; D unresolved. The V end lost 5 bases, the J end lost 1 base, and 20 bases lay between the germline ends. There are 17 residues in the CDR3. Per the germline V gene, CDR1 is MNHEY and CDR2 is SVGEGT. CDR3 coding DNA: TGTGCCAGCAGTACACTAATCTTCGACGGGAAGAACACTGAAGCTTTCTTT. This encodes CASSTLIFDGKNTEAFF.

This clone has only one observation. V usage is TRBV5-4 and J usage is TRBJ2-6, with 9 bases aligning to TRBD1. Trimming took 3 bases from V and 1 from J; bases not matched to a gene: 5. The germline CDR1 and CDR2 sequences are SGHNT and YYREEE (reference sequence). The CDR3 totals 17 residues. Here the CDR3 reads CASSSQGAVSGANVLTF. The CDR3 coding sequence is TGTGCCAGCAGCTCACAGGGGGCTGTGTCTGGGGCCAACGTCCTGACTTTC.

This clone has more than one count but fewer than ten. The gene calls are TRBV5-6 and TRBJ1-5; a possible D gene is TRBD1 (5 bases). Germline values: CDR1 SGHDT, CDR2 YYEEEE. This CDR3 region has 13 residues. V was clipped by 0 bases and J by 5 bases, with 6 bases between them. In nucleotides, the CDR3 is TGTGCCAGCAGCTTGGGGGGGGATCAGCCCCAGCATTTT. As protein: CASSLGGDQPQHF.

This clone was seen a few times. The chain carries TRBV7-9 and TRBJ1-1, with D unclear. This CDR3 spans 10 amino acids. Deletions cut 8 bases from V and 4 bases from J, with 5 bases between. The germline V gene has CDR1 SEHNR and CDR2 FQNEAQ (reference sequence). CDR3 nucleotides: TGTGCCAGCCGTAGCACTGAAGCTTTCTTT. Amino acids: CASRSTEAFF. Full variable domain (remainder filled in from reference TRBV7-9 and TRBJ1-1): DTGVSQNPRHKITKRGQNVTFRCDPISEHNRLYWYRQTLGQGPEFLTYFQNEAQLEKSRLLSDRFSAERPKGSFSTLEIQRTEQGDSAMYLCASRSTEAFFGQGTRLTVV.

The rearrangement uses TRBV5-1 and TRBJ2-1, with TRBD1 matching 8 bases. This CDR3 is 16 amino acids long. CDR1 is SGHRS and CDR2 is YFSETQ in the germline V gene. After removal of 4 bases from V and 4 bases from J, the junction contained 10 bases not matched to a gene. DNA of the CDR3: TGCGCCAGCAGCCGTCTACCCGGACAGGGATACAATGAGCAGTTCTTC. Residues: CASSRLPGQGYNEQFF.

In its sample, this clone was seen a few times. The rearrangement links TRBV5-1 to TRBJ2-1; 9 bases line up with TRBD1. The CDR3 loop spans 14 amino acids. V was pared by 1 base and J by 8 bases, with 4 bases of the junction left unmatched. Germline CDR1 is SGHRS and CDR2 is YFSETQ. CDR3 region: CASSLRDRVYEQFF. In nucleotides, the CDR3 is TGCGCCAGCAGCTTGCGGGACAGGGTGTATGAGCAGTTCTTC.

This chain links TRBV5-8 with TRBJ1-1; D is possibly TRBD1 (5 bases). Germline CDR1 is SGHTS and CDR2 is YDEGEE. V was pared by 0 bases and J by 3 bases, with 18 bases between. The CDR3 spans 17 residues. CDR3 loop: CASSLDYFGTGYTEAFF. The DNA for the CDR3 is TGTGCCAGCAGCTTGGATTACTTTGGAACAGGCTACACTGAAGCTTTCTTT. The full variable domain, its missing parts supplied by reference TRBV5-8 and TRBJ1-1, is EAGVTQSPTHLIKTRGQQATLRCSPISGHTSVYWYQQALGLGLQFLLWYDEGEERNRGNFPPRFSGRQFPNYSSELNVNALELEDSALYLCASSLDYFGTGYTEAFFGQGTRLTVV.

The V call is TRBV7-8, the J call TRBJ2-7, with D possibly being TRBD1 (5 bases). The V and J ends lost 4 bases and 1 base respectively, with 20 bases between them. The CDR3 extends over 17 amino acids. The germline gives CDR1 SGHVS, CDR2 FQNEAQ. CDR3 residues: CASSSPPWGRGSYEQYF. In nucleotides, the CDR3 is TGTGCCAGCAGCTCCCCACCATGGGGAAGGGGTTCCTACGAGCAGTACTTC.

The table lists this clone with a few counts. V usage is TRBV2 and J usage is TRBJ2-1, with TRBD2 matching over 8 bases. In germline, CDR1 is SNHLY, CDR2 FYNNEI. The CDR3 consists of 15 residues. The trim removed 7 bases at V and 5 bases at J, leaving 10 bases unmatched. The CDR3 nucleotides read TGTGCCAGCACCCTCAGCGGGGGTCTCCACAATGAGCAGTTCTTC. Residues: CASTLSGGLHNEQFF.

This sequence joins TRBV6-5 and TRBJ2-3; 9 positions agree with TRBD2. Germline-derived CDR1 and CDR2 are MNHEY and SVGAGI. This CDR3 region has 15 residues. The J segment lost 3 bases and the V segment lost 4 bases, leaving 5 bases of the junction unmatched. CDR3 in DNA: TGTGCCAGCAGTTCCGGGACTAGCCTGACAGATACGCAGTATTTT. This codes for CASSSGTSLTDTQYF.

The J gene is TRBJ2-2, the V gene TRBV7-2, with D tentatively TRBD1 (5 bases). The CDR3 length is 15 residues. In germline, CDR1 is SGHTA, CDR2 FQGNSA. V lost 6 bases and J 4 bases, leaving 15 bases between the germline ends. The CDR3 region is CASSPQGGVTGELFF. CDR3 DNA: TGTGCCAGCAGTCCCCAGGGTGGAGTCACCGGGGAGCTGTTTTTT.

This chain uses TRBV7-9 with TRBJ1-2; 7 nucleotides align to TRBD1. Trimming took 2 bases from V and 4 from J; bases not matched to a gene: 4. The CDR3 spans 14 residues. Looked up from germline, CDR1 is SEHNR and CDR2 is FQNEAQ (reference sequence). CDR3 sequence (DNA): TGTGCCAGCAGCTTAACAGGGGCGATCTATGGCTACACCTTC. Encoded protein: CASSLTGAIYGYTF.

The V gene is TRBV6-5, the J gene TRBJ2-1; D gene ambiguous. Germline V CDR1 and CDR2: MNHEY, SVGAGI. The ends were cut back, 0 bases at V and 7 bases at J, with 10 bases in the middle. This CDR3 region has 14 residues. In nucleotides, the CDR3 is TGTGCCAGCAGTTACTCGAAGCGAGGTAATGAGCAGTTCTTC. Its translation: CASSYSKRGNEQFF.

The CDR3, as DNA: TGTGCCAGCTCATCAGGGACAGGGAATAGCAATCAGCCCCAGCATTTT. Amino acid sequence: CASSSGTGNSNQPQHF. J is TRBJ1-5 and V is TRBV18, with 9 nucleotides matching TRBD1. V shed 5 bases, J shed 0 bases, and the junction held 5 bases outside the gene matches. Germline CDR1 and CDR2: KGHSH and LQKENI. This CDR3 region has 16 residues.

The chain couples TRBV30 to TRBJ2-7; D perhaps matches TRBD1 (5 bases). The CDR3 has 11 amino acids. Germline V gene data show CDR1 as GTSNPN and CDR2 as SVGIG (reference sequence). Trimming stripped 5 bases from V and 5 bases from J, with 10 bases between. The DNA of the CDR3 is TGTGCCTGGGCCAGGGTAGACGAGCAGTACTTC. Its protein product is CAWARVDEQYF. The entire variable domain, with the rest obtained from reference TRBV30 and TRBJ2-7, is as follows: SQTIHQWPATLVQPVGSPLSLECTVEGTSNPNLYWYRQAAGRGLQLLFYSVGIGQISSEVPQNLSASRPQDRQFILSSKKLLLSDSGFYLCAWARVDEQYFGPGTRLTVT.

The chain joins TRBV3-1 (or the pseudogene TRBV3-2) to TRBJ1-2, with 8 bases identical to TRBD1. This CDR3 is built from 16 residues. Germline CDR1 is LGHDT and CDR2 is YNNKEL (reference sequence). Losses at the gene ends were 0 bases for V and 4 bases for J; bases not matched to a gene: 7. CDR3 DNA: TGTGCCAGCAGCCAAGATGTAGGGACAGGAAGCTATGGCTACACCTTC. This translates into CASSQDVGTGSYGYTF.

The chain links TRBV20-1 to TRBJ1-5; D gene uncertain. CDR1 and CDR2 (germline): DFQATT, SNEGSKA (reference sequence). The CDR3 has 9 residues. This CDR3 is CGSSGPQHF. CDR3 bases: TGCGGCAGTTCGGGGCCCCAGCATTTT.

The chain employs TRBV4-2 and TRBJ2-3, with 10 bases fitting TRBD2. CDR3 length equals 18 residues. V was clipped by 1 base and J by 4 bases; unmatched bases: 11. Germline V gives CDR1 LGHNA, CDR2 YNFKEQ. CDR3 bases: TGTGCCAGCAGCCAAGCGGTCCAGGTAGCGGGGGGACCAGATACGCAGTATTTT. The encoded protein is CASSQAVQVAGGPDTQYF.

The genes are TRBV30 and TRBJ1-2, with 8 bases fitting TRBD1. Germline V lookup: CDR1 GTSNPN, CDR2 SVGIG (reference sequence). CDR3 length equals 13 residues. The ends lost 0 bases at V and 9 bases at J; junction bases unmatched: 6. CDR3 amino acids: CAWSVQGGISYTF. CDR3 nucleotides: TGTGCCTGGAGTGTACAGGGGGGCATCAGCTACACCTTC.

V gene TRBV5-4 combines with J gene TRBJ1-2; no clear D. There are 14 residues in the CDR3. Germline V gene lookup returns CDR1 SGHNT and CDR2 YYREEE (reference sequence). V was cut by 0 bases and J by 2 bases, with 8 bases left in between. CDR3 amino acids: CASSLGAENYGYTF. Here the CDR3 DNA reads TGTGCCAGCAGCTTGGGGGCAGAAAACTATGGCTACACCTTC. The entire variable domain, with the rest obtained from reference TRBV5-4 and TRBJ1-2, is as follows: ETGVTQSPTHLIKTRGQQVTLRCSSQSGHNTVSWYQQALGQGPQFIFQYYREEENGRGNFPPRFSGLQFPNYSSELNVNALELDDSALYLCASSLGAENYGYTFGSGTRLTVV.

This chain uses TRBV7-9 with TRBJ2-7; tentatively, D is TRBD1 (6 bases). The CDR3 contains 15 residues. V lost 6 bases and J lost 6, with 21 bases in between. Germline lookup yields CDR1 SEHNR and CDR2 FQNEAQ (reference sequence). The CDR3 nucleotides are TGTGCCAGCAGTCATCCGGGACACAGGACCTCCGAGCAGTACTTC. Amino acids: CASSHPGHRTSEQYF.

The chain combines TRBV28 with TRBJ2-1, with 11 bases matching TRBD1. J lost 6 bases, V lost 5 bases, and 6 bases had no gene match. The CDR3 length is 15 residues. Germline lookup yields CDR1 MDHEN and CDR2 SYDVKM. The CDR3 DNA follows: TGTGCCAGCAGTGGACCCGGGACAGGGGGCAATGAGCAGTTCTTC. This sequence encodes CASSGPGTGGNEQFF.

This clone was found once. The V gene is TRBV4-3, the J gene TRBJ1-5; no definite D call. The germline V gene encodes CDR1 LGHNA and CDR2 YSLEER. CDR3 length: 14 amino acids. V was clipped by 0 bases and J by 3 bases, with 6 bases between them. In nucleotides, the CDR3 is TGCGCCAGCAGCCAAGACAGGTTCAATCAGCCCCAGCATTTT. Its protein is CASSQDRFNQPQHF.

This rearrangement joins TRBV5-4 to TRBJ2-2, with a tentative D call TRBD2 (6 bases). V shed 3 bases and J shed 4 bases, with 19 bases lying between them. The CDR3 covers 17 residues. CDR1 and CDR2 (germline): SGHNT, YYREEE (reference sequence). The CDR3 DNA follows: TGTGCCAGCAGCTCCCGGGGCGGGGAAAGGAGCACCGGGGAGCTGTTTTTT. Translation gives CASSSRGGERSTGELFF.

The gene calls are TRBV4-1 and TRBJ1-1; 9 nucleotides match TRBD1. The CDR3 runs 15 residues. The V segment lost 5 bases and the J segment 4 bases; nucleotides outside the gene matches: 8. CDR1 and CDR2 from the germline V gene are MGHRA and YSYEKL. The CDR3, as DNA: TGCGCCAGCAGCTCCTGGACAGGGGCTGGCACTGAAGCTTTCTTT. This encodes CASSSWTGAGTEAFF.

This clone was counted a few times. The chain is built from TRBV19 and TRBJ1-1, with TRBD1 matching over 9 bases. Germline V lookup: CDR1 LNHDA, CDR2 SQIVND (reference sequence). V shed 4 bases and J 8 bases; nucleotides not matched to a gene: 5. This CDR3 is 13 amino acids long. The CDR3 region has the DNA TGTGCCAGTAGTAGCGGACAGGGGTTCGAAGCTTTCTTT. This gives the protein CASSSGQGFEAFF. The full variable domain, rest sourced from reference TRBV19 and TRBJ1-1, is DGGITQSPKYLFRKEGQNVTLSCEQNLNHDAMYWYRQDPGQGLRLIYYSQIVNDFQKGDIAEGYSVSREKKESFPLTVTSAQKNPTAFYLCASSSGQGFEAFFGQGTRLTVV.

The chain combines TRBV10-3 with TRBJ2-5; D might be TRBD1 (6 bases). Germline V gives CDR1 ENHRY, CDR2 SYGVKD. Trimming stripped 3 bases from V and 4 bases from J, with 12 bases between. The CDR3 length is 14 residues. CDR3 loop: CAISDPSRGETQYF. In DNA form, the CDR3 reads TGTGCCATCAGTGACCCCAGCAGGGGAGAGACCCAGTACTTC.

The chain recombines TRBV14 with TRBJ2-7; 8 bases are a match to TRBD2. Looked up from germline, CDR1 is SGHDN and CDR2 is FVKESK. CDR3 length: 13 amino acids. The V and J ends lost 4 bases and 4 bases, in that order; junction bases with no gene match: 3. The CDR3 protein is CASSLGGEYEQYF. The CDR3 nucleotides are TGTGCCAGCAGCCTCGGGGGGGAGTACGAGCAGTACTTC.

This chain uses TRBV30 with TRBJ1-6; the D is unclear. Looked up from germline, CDR1 is GTSNPN and CDR2 is SVGIG (reference sequence). Trimming cost V 0 bases and J 9 bases, with 12 bases left between them. The CDR3 is 14 amino acids. CDR3 region: CAWSVMGVGSPLHF. In DNA form, the CDR3 reads TGTGCCTGGAGTGTGATGGGAGTCGGTTCACCCCTCCACTTT.

The rearrangement uses TRBV4-3 and TRBJ2-2; the D gene is possibly TRBD1 (6 bases). Trimming cost V 0 bases and J 11 bases, with 22 bases left between them. From germline, CDR1 is LGHNA and CDR2 YSLEER. The CDR3 contains 17 residues. CDR3 coding DNA: TGCGCCAGCAGCCAAGATCGGGCTTTGGACAGTGAGGCTGAGCTGTTTTTT. Encoded protein: CASSQDRALDSEAELFF.